This passage covers 30 T cell receptor beta chains from one sample sequenced in a study of blood T cell repertoires in COVID-19. TCRdb's copy holds only in-frame clones and misses some; the assay was immunoSEQ multiplex PCR. This sample carries about 320,000 clones, roughly 90% of them seen once, and the ten largest clones take more than 9.5%. The specimen sequenced was peripheral blood. All receptors come from a woman aged 30 to 39 with COVID-19, enrolled during active disease.

The V gene is TRBV10-1, the J gene TRBJ2-3, with TRBD2 matching 8 bases. There are 16 residues in the CDR3. Trimming took 6 bases from V and 6 from J; bases not matched to a gene: 14. Germline CDR1 and CDR2: WNHNN and SYGVQD (reference sequence). CDR3 in DNA: TGCGCCAGCAGGGAATCTAGCGGGTCCCTAGGGGATACGCAGTATTTT. Protein sequence: CASRESSGSLGDTQYF.

The chain couples TRBV3-1 (or the pseudogene TRBV3-2) to TRBJ1-6; D ambiguous. The CDR3 runs 16 residues. CDR1 is LGHDT and CDR2 is YNNKEL in the germline V gene (reference sequence). Trimming stripped 2 bases from V and 1 base from J, with 9 bases between. The CDR3 region is CASSQWTGSYNSPLHF. CDR3 DNA: TGTGCCAGCAGCCAATGGACGGGGTCCTATAATTCACCCCTCCACTTT.

This chain connects TRBV11-2 to TRBJ2-7; D uncertain. The germline V gene has CDR1 SGHAT and CDR2 FQNNGV. The CDR3 covers 11 residues. V was clipped by 2 bases and J by 4 bases, with 3 bases between them. In nucleotides, the CDR3 is TGTGCCAGCAGCTTACCGTACGAGCAGTACTTC. Translation: CASSLPYEQYF.

This chain links TRBV4-2 with TRBJ2-1, with TRBD2 matching over 10 bases. Trimming took 1 base from V and 5 from J; bases not matched to a gene: 8. The CDR3 length is 17 residues. Germline CDR1 and CDR2: LGHNA and YNFKEQ. CDR3 residues: CASSQVPLAGVNNEQFF. CDR3 DNA sequence: TGTGCCAGCAGCCAAGTCCCCCTAGCGGGGGTTAACAATGAGCAGTTCTTC.

This clone appeared a single time. The V call is TRBV9, the J call TRBJ1-1; 7 positions agree with TRBD1. The junction had 10 bases not matched to a gene; V was cut back by 4 bases and J by 4 bases. Germline CDR1 SGDLS, CDR2 YYNGEE. This CDR3 has 15 amino acids. The CDR3 reads CASSSGQPMITEAFF. CDR3 coding DNA: TGTGCCAGCAGCTCGGGACAGCCTATGATCACTGAAGCTTTCTTT.

The rearrangement uses TRBV2 and TRBJ1-2; 8 bases line up with TRBD1. The junction had 7 bases not matched to a gene; V was cut back by 7 bases and J by 6 bases. Germline CDR1 reads SNHLY; CDR2 reads FYNNEI. The CDR3 loop spans 13 amino acids. The CDR3 loop is CASKVRGPDGYTF. The CDR3 DNA is TGTGCCAGCAAGGTCAGGGGGCCGGATGGCTACACCTTC.

The rearrangement uses TRBV2 and TRBJ1-4; TRBD1 matches at 7 bases. V gave up 1 base and J gave up 0 bases; unmatched junction bases: 8. This CDR3 has 18 residues. Germline CDR1 SNHLY, CDR2 FYNNEI. This chain's CDR3 is CASSEGRGVFATNEKLFF. CDR3 DNA: TGTGCCAGCAGTGAAGGCAGGGGGGTTTTTGCAACTAATGAAAAACTGTTTTTT. Full variable domain (rest looked up from reference TRBV2 and TRBJ1-4): EPEVTQTPSHQVTQMGQEVILRCVPISNHLYFYWYRQILGQKVEFLVSFYNNEISEKSEIFDDQFSVERPDGSNFTLKIRSTKLEDSAMYFCASSEGRGVFATNEKLFFGSGTQLSVL.

The chain recombines TRBV27 with TRBJ2-1; 9 bases are shared with TRBD1. From germline, CDR1 is MNHEY and CDR2 SMNVEV (reference sequence). The CDR3 is 16 residues long. J gave up 3 bases and V 0 bases, and 3 bases lay outside the gene matches. The CDR3 region is CASSLSGTGYYNEQFF. The CDR3 bases are TGTGCCAGCAGTTTATCTGGGACAGGGTACTACAATGAGCAGTTCTTC.

The chain couples TRBV4-1 to TRBJ1-2; the match to TRBD1 covers 7 bases. Germline CDR1 MGHRA, CDR2 YSYEKL. Germline trimming cut 2 bases from V and 3 bases from J; bases unmatched to any gene: 3. The length of the CDR3 is 14 residues. The CDR3 region is CASSQHTGDYGYTF. In nucleotides, the CDR3 is TGCGCCAGCAGCCAACATACAGGGGACTATGGCTACACCTTC.

V gene TRBV6-5 combines with J gene TRBJ2-5; 8 positions match TRBD2. Germline V gene data show CDR1 as MNHEY and CDR2 as SVGAGI. The CDR3 runs to 15 residues. The ends lost 0 bases at V and 5 bases at J; junction bases unmatched: 5. The CDR3: CASSYSGRGRETQYF. CDR3 DNA: TGTGCCAGCAGTTACTCCGGGAGGGGTAGGGAGACCCAGTACTTC.

The chain joins TRBV5-1 to TRBJ2-3; D is perhaps TRBD2 (5 bases). The germline V gene encodes CDR1 SGHRS and CDR2 YFSETQ. Trimming left V 4 bases short and J 5 bases short, with 14 bases between. CDR3 length: 14 residues. CDR3 sequence: CASSSQTGKDTQYF. Written as DNA, the CDR3 is TGCGCCAGCAGCAGCCAGACCGGGAAAGATACGCAGTATTTT.

The chain links TRBV5-1 to TRBJ1-2; 7 nucleotides match TRBD1. The CDR3 runs 14 residues. Germline V lookup: CDR1 SGHRS, CDR2 YFSETQ. V was clipped by 3 bases and J by 4 bases; unmatched bases: 6. Here the CDR3 reads CASSSTTGAYGYTF. DNA for the CDR3: TGCGCCAGCAGCTCAACTACAGGGGCCTATGGCTACACCTTC.

V is TRBV11-1 and J is TRBJ2-4; 9 bases line up with TRBD1. V was clipped by 2 bases and J by 1 base; unmatched bases: 3. The CDR3 totals 16 residues. Germline loops: CDR1 SGHAT, CDR2 FQDESV (reference sequence). CDR3 nucleotide sequence: TGTGCCAGCAGCTTAATCGGACAGGGGGCCAAAAACATTCAGTACTTC. This encodes CASSLIGQGAKNIQYF.

This sequence joins TRBV11-2 and TRBJ2-3; 8 nucleotides line up with TRBD1. Germline assignment: CDR1 SGHAT and CDR2 FQNNGV. This CDR3 spans 16 amino acids. V lost 5 bases and J lost 5; bases outside the gene matches: 12. Written as DNA, the CDR3 is TGTGCCAGCAGCCCCAGGCAGGGGGCATCGGGAGATACGCAGTATTTT. Encoded protein: CASSPRQGASGDTQYF.

As concerns this clone: Other DNA sequences in the sample encode the same CDR3. The chain has TRBV6-5 and TRBJ1-3; D ambiguous. The CDR3 covers 14 residues. Germline-derived CDR1 and CDR2 are MNHEY and SVGAGI. Deletions cut 3 bases from V and 0 bases from J, with 6 bases between. In nucleotides, the CDR3 is TGTGCCAGCAGTTATGGCGGCTCTGGAAACACCATATATTTT. Translated, it gives CASSYGGSGNTIYF.

CDR3 sequence reads: CASSGGRGYEQYF. The CDR3 coding sequence is TGTGCCAGCAGTGGGGGCAGGGGCTACGAGCAGTACTTC. The chain combines TRBV28 with TRBJ2-7; weak D call: TRBD1 (6 bases). V was trimmed by 5 bases and J by 3 bases, leaving 11 bases between them. The germline V gene encodes CDR1 MDHEN and CDR2 SYDVKM. CDR3 size: 13 residues.

The rearrangement links TRBV5-1 to TRBJ1-2; 7 nucleotides align to TRBD1. The CDR3 contains 15 residues. Unmatched junction bases numbered 11, after V lost 5 bases and J lost 4 bases. CDR1 is SGHRS and CDR2 is YFSETQ in the germline V gene. CDR3 protein: CASSSTGTVFYGYTF. The CDR3 DNA reads TGCGCCAGCAGTTCAACCGGGACAGTTTTCTATGGCTACACCTTC. Based on the CDR3 plus reference TRBV5-1 and TRBJ1-2, the full variable domain is KAGVTQTPRYLIKTRGQQVTLSCSPISGHRSVSWYQQTPGQGLQFLFEYFSETQRNKGNFPGRFSGRQFSNSRSEMNVSTLELGDSALYLCASSSTGTVFYGYTFGSGTRLTVV.

The J gene is TRBJ1-4, the V gene TRBV7-9, with D tentatively TRBD1 (5 bases). The germline gives CDR1 SEHNR, CDR2 FQNEAQ (reference sequence). Trimming cost V 5 bases and J 6 bases, with 13 bases left between them. The length of the CDR3 is 14 residues. The CDR3 is CASSRSWGDEKLFF. In DNA, the CDR3 is TGTGCCAGCAGCCGAAGCTGGGGGGATGAAAAACTGTTTTTT.

This chain links TRBV2 with TRBJ2-7, with TRBD2 as a possible D gene (5 bases). Trimming shortened V by 6 bases and J by 0 bases, and 12 bases separated the two germline ends. CDR1 and CDR2 (germline): SNHLY, FYNNEI. CDR3 length: 14 amino acids. The CDR3 DNA reads as TGTGCCAGCAGCGAACTAGTTACCTCCTACGAGCAGTACTTC. Amino acids: CASSELVTSYEQYF.

The rearrangement joins TRBV7-9 to TRBJ1-2, with TRBD1 as a possible D gene (6 bases). Germline-derived CDR1 and CDR2 are SEHNR and FQNEAQ (reference sequence). The CDR3 spans 12 residues. V gave up 6 bases and J gave up 1 base, with 6 bases separating them. The CDR3 DNA reads TGTGCCAGCAGGGACAGTAACTATGGCTACACCTTC. It encodes CASRDSNYGYTF. The full variable domain, with the rest looked up from reference TRBV7-9 and TRBJ1-2, is DTGVSQNPRHKITKRGQNVTFRCDPISEHNRLYWYRQTLGQGPEFLTYFQNEAQLEKSRLLSDRFSAERPKGSFSTLEIQRTEQGDSAMYLCASRDSNYGYTFGSGTRLTVV.

This chain links TRBV18 with TRBJ2-5, with 9 bases fitting TRBD2. This CDR3 contains 15 residues. CDR1 and CDR2 (germline): KGHSH, LQKENI. The ends lost 3 bases at V and 5 bases at J; junction bases unmatched: 7. CDR3 nucleotides: TGTGCCAGCTCACCCCGCGGGGGGGGAGTTGAGACCCAGTACTTC. Encoded protein: CASSPRGGGVETQYF.

The chain recombines TRBV16 with TRBJ1-4; TRBD1 matches at 7 bases. Germline V gives CDR1 KGHSY, CDR2 FQNENV. The CDR3 is 15 amino acids. The V and J ends lost 4 bases and 10 bases, in that order; junction bases with no gene match: 12. Written as DNA, the CDR3 is TGTGCCAGCAGCCGGCAGACAGGGATAAGCGGAAAACTGTTTTTT. As protein: CASSRQTGISGKLFF.

This chain connects TRBV5-1 to TRBJ2-3; D is unclear. Trimming shortened V by 3 bases and J by 2 bases, and 13 bases separated the two germline ends. Germline CDR1 reads SGHRS; CDR2 reads YFSETQ. This CDR3 contains 15 residues. The CDR3: CASSSAAVDTDTQYF. The CDR3 nucleotides are TGCGCCAGCAGCTCTGCGGCGGTTGACACAGATACGCAGTATTTT. The whole variable domain, remainder taken from reference TRBV5-1 and TRBJ2-3, is KAGVTQTPRYLIKTRGQQVTLSCSPISGHRSVSWYQQTPGQGLQFLFEYFSETQRNKGNFPGRFSGRQFSNSRSEMNVSTLELGDSALYLCASSSAAVDTDTQYFGPGTRLTVL.

The J gene is TRBJ2-2, the V gene TRBV9; no clear D gene. CDR1 SGDLS and CDR2 YYNGEE come from the germline V gene. The CDR3 totals 14 residues. V was trimmed by 4 bases and J by 0 bases, leaving 7 bases between them. This chain's CDR3 is CASSSNTNTGELFF. The CDR3 nucleotides are TGTGCCAGCAGCTCAAACACGAACACCGGGGAGCTGTTTTTT.

The chain combines TRBV11-2 with TRBJ2-4, with a possible D match to TRBD2 (5 bases). Trimming removed 1 base from V and 1 base from J, with 14 bases in between. The CDR3 has 17 amino acids. Germline V gene sequence: CDR1 SGHAT, CDR2 FQNNGV. This chain's CDR3 is CASSLVWGTGAKNIQYF. The CDR3 coding sequence is TGTGCCAGCAGCTTAGTGTGGGGTACGGGGGCCAAAAACATTCAGTACTTC.

The rearrangement links TRBV15 to TRBJ2-3; 8 bases line up with TRBD2. V lost 3 bases to trimming and J lost 3 bases; unmatched junction nucleotides: 11. The V gene's germline CDR1 is LNHNV and CDR2 YYDKDF (reference sequence). CDR3 length: 17 amino acids. The CDR3 spells CATSRLLSRGGTDTQYF. The CDR3 DNA is TGTGCCACCAGCAGGTTATTAAGTCGGGGGGGGACAGATACGCAGTATTTT.

The chain carries TRBV6-1 and TRBJ1-3; D not certain. There are 12 residues in the CDR3. Trimming shortened V by 8 bases and J by 2 bases, and 7 bases separated the two germline ends. Germline V gene lookup returns CDR1 MNHNS and CDR2 SASEGT. CDR3 amino acids: CASQFPGNTIYF. The CDR3 DNA follows: TGTGCCAGCCAATTCCCTGGAAACACCATATATTTT.

This clone was seen a handful of times. Here the CDR3 DNA reads TGCAGTGCTAGTACTAGCGGGGGGGCCGGGGAGCAGTTCTTC. Protein product: CSASTSGGAGEQFF. J is TRBJ2-1 and V is TRBV20-1; 13 nucleotides match TRBD2. The junction had 6 bases not matched to a gene; V was cut back by 3 bases and J by 10 bases. The germline gives CDR1 DFQATT, CDR2 SNEGSKA (reference sequence). The CDR3 totals 14 residues.

The chain couples TRBV30 to TRBJ2-2; D ambiguous. This CDR3 has 14 residues. Germline CDR1 is GTSNPN and CDR2 is SVGIG (reference sequence). Trimming took 4 bases from V and 1 from J, leaving 10 bases between them. CDR3 protein: CAWKFQVNTGELFF. CDR3 bases: TGTGCCTGGAAGTTCCAGGTGAACACCGGGGAGCTGTTTTTT.

This chain connects TRBV7-8 to TRBJ2-2; no clear D gene. The CDR3 has 14 residues. CDR1 is SGHVS, CDR2 FQNEAQ, per germline. V was pared by 1 base and J by 6 bases, with 9 bases between. The DNA of the CDR3 is TGTGCCAGCAGCTTAGGCATACCGGCCGGGGAGCTGTTTTTT. It translates to CASSLGIPAGELFF.